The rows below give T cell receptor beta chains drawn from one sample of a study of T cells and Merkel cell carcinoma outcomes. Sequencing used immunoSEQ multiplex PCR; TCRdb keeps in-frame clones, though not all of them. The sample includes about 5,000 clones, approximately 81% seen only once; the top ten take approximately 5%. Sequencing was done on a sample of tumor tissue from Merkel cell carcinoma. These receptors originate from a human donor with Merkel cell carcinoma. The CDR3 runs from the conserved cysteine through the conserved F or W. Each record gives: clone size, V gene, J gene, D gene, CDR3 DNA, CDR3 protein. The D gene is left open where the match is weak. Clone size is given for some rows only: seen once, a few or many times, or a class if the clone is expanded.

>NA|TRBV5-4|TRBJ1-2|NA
TGTGCCAGCAGCGCCGGAGGGGGCTATGGCTACACCTTC
CASSAGGGYGYTF
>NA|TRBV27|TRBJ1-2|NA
TGTGCCAGCAGTCAACAGGGCCCCTATGGCTACACCTTC
CASSQQGPYGYTF
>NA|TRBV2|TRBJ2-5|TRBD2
TGTGCCACCAAAAGACTAGCGGGAGAGGAGACCCAGTACTTC
CATKRLAGEETQYF
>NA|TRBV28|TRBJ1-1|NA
TGTGCCAGCAGTTTAGGGTCACTGAGAAACACTGAAGCTTTCTTT
CASSLGSLRNTEAFF
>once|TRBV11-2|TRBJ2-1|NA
TGTGCCAGCAGCTTAGAAATAGATGGACCGAGGTACAATGAGCAGTTCTTC
CASSLEIDGPRYNEQFF
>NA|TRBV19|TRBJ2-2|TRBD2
TGTGCCAGTAGTATAGATCCACCGGGACTAGCATCGAACACCGGGGAGCTGTTTTTT
CASSIDPPGLASNTGELFF
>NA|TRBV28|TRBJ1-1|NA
TGTGCCAGCACCAAGTCGGGACGTTCTAAAGCTTTCTTT
CASTKSGRSKAFF
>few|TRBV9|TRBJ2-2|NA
TGTGCCAGCAGCGTAGCTGCGGACGGTTCTTATGCGACCGGGGAGCTGTTTTTT
CASSVAADGSYATGELFF
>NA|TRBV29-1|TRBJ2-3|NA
TGCAGCGTTGCCCGATTCCAGGGCGGGAGCACAGATACGCAGTATTTT
CSVARFQGGSTDTQYF
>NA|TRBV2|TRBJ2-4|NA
TGTGCCAGCAGTGGGGGGCGGCTAGCCAAAAACATTCAGTACTTC
CASSGGRLAKNIQYF
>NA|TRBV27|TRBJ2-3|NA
TGTGCCAGCACCGGCAGGACAGATACGCAGTATTTT
CASTGRTDTQYF
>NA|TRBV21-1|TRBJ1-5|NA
TGTGCCAGCAGCAATAGGCGCAGGGCCTCTATTCAGGGCCAGCATTTT
CASSNRRRASIQGQHF
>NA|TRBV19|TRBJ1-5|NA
TGTGCCAGTAGTTTGGGCTTCAATCAGCCCCAGCATTTT
CASSLGFNQPQHF
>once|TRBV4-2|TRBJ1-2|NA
TGTGCCAGCAGCACCCGAGACAGGAACTATGGCTACACCTTC
CASSTRDRNYGYTF